The 25 T cell receptor beta chains given below trace back to one sample, sequenced in a study of vaccination and CD4 T cells after COVID-19. With the Oncomine TCR Beta short-read assay, DNA from cultured CD4+ T cells was sequenced. TCRdb re-called the PCR reads through MiXCR, storing one row per CDR3 protein. The sample lists about 26,000 distinct CDR3 sequences; roughly 40% were seen once. Indicated treatment: approximately 11-day PBMC culture with coronavirus spike peptide pools or control peptides (ViraFEST assay). What these receptors recognize is not known. Sequenced input: CD4+ T cells from blood, cultured in vitro. All receptors come from a human donor who had recovered from COVID-19.

The chain combines TRBV4-3 with TRBJ1-2; 8 nucleotides align to TRBD1. The CDR3 contains 14 residues. Looked up from germline, CDR1 is LGHNA and CDR2 is YSLEER. J gave up 4 bases and V 1 base, and 2 bases lay outside the gene matches. The CDR3 nucleotides are TGCGCCAGCAGCCAAGTCGGACAGGGCTATGGCTACACCTTC. This encodes CASSQVGQGYGYTF.

This clonotype showed up just a few times. The chain uses TRBV11-2 and TRBJ2-4, with 12 bases identical to TRBD2. The CDR3 is made up of 15 amino acids. The germline gives CDR1 SGHAT, CDR2 FQNNGV. The ends lost 4 bases at V and 6 bases at J; junction bases unmatched: 4. The CDR3 spells CASSYPGLAGNIQYF. CDR3 DNA: TGTGCCAGCAGCTACCCGGGACTAGCGGGAAACATTCAGTACTTC.

The rearrangement joins TRBV19 to TRBJ2-7, with D perhaps assigned TRBD1 or TRBD2 (5 bases each). Trimming shortened V by 7 bases and J by 4 bases, and 20 bases separated the two germline ends. Germline lookup yields CDR1 LNHDA and CDR2 SQIVND (reference sequence). The CDR3 contains 15 residues. The DNA for the CDR3 is TGTGCCAGTAACTCGGGGCCCTCCAAAGGATACGAGCAGTACTTC. Protein: CASNSGPSKGYEQYF. Based on the CDR3 plus reference TRBV19 and TRBJ2-7, the full variable domain is DGGITQSPKYLFRKEGQNVTLSCEQNLNHDAMYWYRQDPGQGLRLIYYSQIVNDFQKGDIAEGYSVSREKKESFPLTVTSAQKNPTAFYLCASNSGPSKGYEQYFGPGTRLTVT.

The chain carries TRBV28 and TRBJ1-2, with a tentative D call TRBD1 (5 bases). V was trimmed by 2 bases and J by 9 bases, leaving 22 bases between them. The CDR3 is 16 amino acids. Germline values: CDR1 MDHEN, CDR2 SYDVKM. CDR3 amino acids: CASSLPGGGLSHRYTF. In DNA, the CDR3 is TGTGCCAGCAGTTTACCGGGTGGGGGTCTTAGTCACCGCTACACCTTC.

V is TRBV7-3 and J is TRBJ2-6; 8 bases align to TRBD1. The CDR3 covers 16 residues. The trim removed 2 bases at V and 2 bases at J, leaving 2 bases unmatched. In germline, CDR1 is SGHTA, CDR2 FQGTGA. CDR3 region: CASSLQGAAGANVLTF. CDR3 nucleotide sequence: TGTGCCAGCAGCTTACAGGGGGCAGCTGGGGCCAACGTCCTGACTTTC.

The chain is built from TRBV4-1 and TRBJ2-1; 10 bases are a match to TRBD2. Per the germline V gene, CDR1 is MGHRA and CDR2 is YSYEKL. V was clipped by 1 base and J by 13 bases; unmatched bases: 10. The CDR3 has 15 residues. The CDR3 DNA reads as TGCGCCAGCAGCCAAGGAGAGCGGGGGGGGAGAGGACAGTTCTTC. Its protein is CASSQGERGGRGQFF.

The chain couples TRBV12-3 or TRBV12-4 to TRBJ2-2, with 8 bases fitting TRBD1. CDR3 length: 15 amino acids. J was trimmed by 0 bases and V by 6 bases; bases with no gene match: 3. The CDR3 protein is CASRPGGTNTGELFF. In DNA form, the CDR3 reads TGTGCCAGCAGGCCAGGGGGCACGAACACCGGGGAGCTGTTTTTT.

This clonotype has a handful of counts. This rearrangement joins TRBV27 to TRBJ1-1; D remains ambiguous. The V and J ends lost 5 bases and 4 bases respectively, with 14 bases between them. From germline, CDR1 is MNHEY and CDR2 SMNVEV (reference sequence). CDR3 length: 14 residues. The CDR3: CASSRTSWVTEAFF. The CDR3 DNA reads TGTGCCAGCAGTCGCACTTCCTGGGTCACTGAAGCTTTCTTT.

V usage is TRBV20-1 and J usage is TRBJ2-3, with D unresolved. Germline V gene data show CDR1 as DFQATT and CDR2 as SNEGSKA (reference sequence). Trimming stripped 2 bases from V and 2 bases from J, with 14 bases between. The CDR3 sequence is 15 residues long. CDR3 in DNA: TGCAGTGCTAGAACGGGTCGGGTCATCACAGATACGCAGTATTTT. Amino acids: CSARTGRVITDTQYF.

CDR3 residues: CATRLTNTGELFF. The DNA for the CDR3 is TGTGCCACCAGGTTGACGAACACCGGGGAGCTGTTTTTT. The rearrangement joins TRBV28 to TRBJ2-2; no firm D call. V dropped 10 bases and J dropped 0 bases, with 9 bases sitting between them. This CDR3 region has 13 residues. Per germline, CDR1 MDHEN and CDR2 SYDVKM.

The V call is TRBV7-2, the J call TRBJ2-3; 7 bases fit TRBD2. Losses at the gene ends were 5 bases for V and 3 bases for J; bases not matched to a gene: 11. Germline CDR1 is SGHTA and CDR2 is FQGNSA. The CDR3 is 16 amino acids. The CDR3: CASSLLGGRGTDTQYF. CDR3 coding DNA: TGTGCCAGCAGCCTCTTAGGCGGGAGAGGGACAGATACGCAGTATTTT.

This chain uses TRBV14 with TRBJ2-5; TRBD1 matches at 7 bases. The CDR3 contains 20 residues. V lost 4 bases to trimming and J lost 4 bases; unmatched junction nucleotides: 24. Germline CDR1 reads SGHDN; CDR2 reads FVKESK. The CDR3: CASSPRVLQGWSTIGETQYF. The CDR3 DNA reads TGTGCCAGCAGCCCCAGGGTCCTACAGGGGTGGTCAACAATTGGAGAGACCCAGTACTTC.

The table lists this clonotype with a few counts. The chain combines TRBV7-2 with TRBJ1-6; D gene uncertain. In germline, CDR1 is SGHTA, CDR2 FQGNSA. Trimming left V 5 bases short and J 12 bases short, with 20 bases between. The CDR3 loop spans 15 amino acids. The CDR3 DNA follows: TGTGCCAGCAGCCACCCGCTTAGGAAGCGGGTACCCCTCCACTTT. Protein product: CASSHPLRKRVPLHF.

In its sample, this clonotype was seen once. The genes are TRBV6-1 and TRBJ2-7; D is uncertain. The CDR3 covers 17 residues. Germline lookup yields CDR1 MNHNS and CDR2 SASEGT. Trimming shortened V by 4 bases and J by 2 bases, and 21 bases separated the two germline ends. The CDR3 region has the DNA TGTGCCAGCAGTGCGACAACCGGCGGCATTACAACCTACGAGCAGTACTTC. Its protein product is CASSATTGGITTYEQYF.

This clonotype was seen once. The rearrangement joins TRBV20-1 to TRBJ2-2; D possibly corresponds to TRBD2 (5 bases). The germline V and J ends were trimmed by 6 bases and 7 bases, with 6 bases remaining between them. The CDR3 contains 10 residues. Germline V lookup: CDR1 DFQATT, CDR2 SNEGSKA (reference sequence). CDR3 nucleotides: TGCAGTGCCGCGGGCGGGGAGCTGTTTTTT. Amino acids: CSAAGGELFF.

This clonotype occurred a few times. V gene TRBV7-9 combines with J gene TRBJ2-7; no firm D call. With 2 bases removed from V and 3 bases from J, the gap between germline ends came to 2 bases. Per germline, CDR1 SEHNR and CDR2 FQNEAQ (reference sequence). The CDR3 is made up of 11 amino acids. CDR3 in DNA: TGTGCCAGCAGCTTATTCTACGAGCAGTACTTC. Protein sequence: CASSLFYEQYF.

This clonotype was observed a single time. The V and J genes are TRBV24-1 and TRBJ1-4; D remains unclear. This CDR3 comprises 15 residues. The germline V and J ends were trimmed by 3 bases and 0 bases, with 7 bases remaining between them. CDR1 and CDR2 (germline): KGHDR, SFDVKD. CDR3 DNA sequence: TGTGCCACCAGTGATGCTTACGCAACTAATGAAAAACTGTTTTTT. Translating gives CATSDAYATNEKLFF.

This rearrangement joins TRBV7-2 to TRBJ1-6; D ambiguous. Germline CDR1 SGHTA, CDR2 FQGNSA. V was clipped by 3 bases and J by 5 bases, with 8 bases between them. The CDR3 totals 14 residues. DNA of the CDR3: TGTGCCAGCAGCTTTGTACTGAATAATTCACCCCTCCACTTT. Translating gives CASSFVLNNSPLHF.

The rearrangement links TRBV29-1 to TRBJ2-1, with D tentatively TRBD2 (5 bases). Germline loops: CDR1 SQVTM, CDR2 ANQGSEA. The CDR3 extends over 12 amino acids. The CDR3 DNA follows: TGCGGAGGCCAGAGCTCCTACAATGAGCAGTTCTTC. This sequence encodes CGGQSSYNEQFF.

This clonotype was seen once. The rearrangement joins TRBV5-4 to TRBJ2-1, with 9 bases aligning to TRBD1. V was pared by 4 bases and J by 11 bases, with 13 bases of the junction left unmatched. Germline V lookup: CDR1 SGHNT, CDR2 YYREEE (reference sequence). The CDR3 length is 15 residues. The CDR3 protein is CASSLSGTGKLKQFF. For the CDR3, the DNA is TGTGCCAGCAGCCTCTCCGGGACAGGGAAGTTAAAGCAGTTCTTC.

The gene calls are TRBV6-2 or TRBV6-3 and TRBJ2-7, with 8 bases lining up with TRBD1. Germline V gene lookup returns CDR1 MNHEY and CDR2 SVGEGT. V was clipped by 0 bases and J by 2 bases; unmatched bases: 6. This CDR3 contains 16 residues. CDR3 sequence reads: CASSYSARGHPYEQYF. CDR3 DNA: TGTGCCAGCAGTTACTCGGCCAGGGGGCACCCCTACGAGCAGTACTTC.

This clonotype was seen a single time. V and J are TRBV6-2 or TRBV6-3 and TRBJ2-3; a possible D gene is TRBD1 (5 bases). Trimming pared 3 bases from V and 3 bases from J, leaving 13 bases between. Looked up from germline, CDR1 is MNHEY and CDR2 is SVGEGT. The CDR3 runs 15 residues. The DNA for the CDR3 is TGTGCCAGCAGTTATTGGCAGGGATCGACAGATACGCAGTATTTT. This codes for CASSYWQGSTDTQYF.

About this clonotype itself: This likely comes from a read error, as the CDR3 has no conserved phenylalanine or tryptophan at its end. This chain connects TRBV20-1 to TRBJ2-5; TRBD1 or TRBD2 may be the D gene (5 bases each). With 1 base removed from V and 9 bases from J, the gap between germline ends came to 15 bases. This CDR3 has 13 amino acids. Germline values: CDR1 DFQATT, CDR2 SNEGSKA (reference sequence). This chain's CDR3 is CSARALGAEAQYL. CDR3 DNA: TGCAGTGCTAGAGCCCTAGGGGCGGAGGCCCAGTACTTA.

The chain has TRBV20-1 and TRBJ2-7; D call uncertain. CDR1 is DFQATT and CDR2 is SNEGSKA in the germline V gene (reference sequence). Deletions cut 3 bases from V and 3 bases from J, with 6 bases between. The CDR3 contains 11 residues. The CDR3 sequence: CSASNGYEQYF. As DNA, the CDR3 is TGCAGTGCTAGTAATGGCTACGAGCAGTACTTC.

This clonotype was seen only once. This chain connects TRBV20-1 to TRBJ2-7; 7 nucleotides match TRBD1. Germline CDR1 reads DFQATT; CDR2 reads SNEGSKA (reference sequence). V lost 4 bases to trimming and J lost 3 bases; unmatched junction nucleotides: 6. This CDR3 has 13 residues. The CDR3 protein is CSATGGLGYEQYF. CDR3 nucleotides: TGCAGTGCTACAGGGGGTCTGGGCTACGAGCAGTACTTC.